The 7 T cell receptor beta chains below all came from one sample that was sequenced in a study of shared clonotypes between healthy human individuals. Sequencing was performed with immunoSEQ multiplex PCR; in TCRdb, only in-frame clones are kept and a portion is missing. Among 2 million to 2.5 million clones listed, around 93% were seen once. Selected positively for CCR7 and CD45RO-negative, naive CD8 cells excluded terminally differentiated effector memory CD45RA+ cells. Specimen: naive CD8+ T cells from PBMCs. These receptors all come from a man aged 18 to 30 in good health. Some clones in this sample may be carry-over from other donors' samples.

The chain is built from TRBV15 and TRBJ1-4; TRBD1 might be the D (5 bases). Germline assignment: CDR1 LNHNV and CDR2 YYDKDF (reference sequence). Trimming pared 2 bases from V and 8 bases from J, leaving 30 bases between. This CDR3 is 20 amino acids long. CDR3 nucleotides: TGTGCCACCAGCAGACAAGGGTCGGATAACTACGGGTCCTGGGGGGAAAAACTGTTTTTT. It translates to CATSRQGSDNYGSWGEKLFF.

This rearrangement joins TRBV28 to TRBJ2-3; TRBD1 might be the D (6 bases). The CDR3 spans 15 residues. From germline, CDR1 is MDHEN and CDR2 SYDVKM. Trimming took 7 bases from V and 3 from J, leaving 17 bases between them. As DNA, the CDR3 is TGTGCCAGCACCACTCCCCGAGGGGGTACAGATACGCAGTATTTT. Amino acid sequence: CASTTPRGGTDTQYF.

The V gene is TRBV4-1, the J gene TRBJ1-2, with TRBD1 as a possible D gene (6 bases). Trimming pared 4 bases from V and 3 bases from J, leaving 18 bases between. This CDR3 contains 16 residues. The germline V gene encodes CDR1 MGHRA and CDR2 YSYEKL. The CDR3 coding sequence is TGCGCCAGCAGCCCCGAACTTGGACGGACAGACTATGGCTACACCTTC. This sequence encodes CASSPELGRTDYGYTF.

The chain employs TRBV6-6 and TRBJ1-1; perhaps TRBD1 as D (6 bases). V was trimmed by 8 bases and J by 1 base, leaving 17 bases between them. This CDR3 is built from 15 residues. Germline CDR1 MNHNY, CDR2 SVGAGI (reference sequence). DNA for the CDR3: TGTGCCAGCCGACACTCCGGGGGCGAGAACACTGAAGCTTTCTTT. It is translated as CASRHSGGENTEAFF.

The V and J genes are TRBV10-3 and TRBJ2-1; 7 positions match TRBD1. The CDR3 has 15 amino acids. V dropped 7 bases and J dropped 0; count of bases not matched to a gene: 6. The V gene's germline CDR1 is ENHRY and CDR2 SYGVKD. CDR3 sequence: CAIKETGASYNEQFF. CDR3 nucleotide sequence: TGTGCCATCAAGGAAACAGGGGCCTCCTACAATGAGCAGTTCTTC.

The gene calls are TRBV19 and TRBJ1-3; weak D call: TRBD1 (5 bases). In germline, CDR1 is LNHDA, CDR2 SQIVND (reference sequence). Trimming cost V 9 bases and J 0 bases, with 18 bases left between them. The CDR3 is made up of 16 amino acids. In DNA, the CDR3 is TGTGCCAGCCAGCCGGGACTGCTGAACTCTGGAAACACCATATATTTT. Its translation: CASQPGLLNSGNTIYF.

The CDR3 nucleotides are TGTGCCAGCAGCCGGGACCTCTACGAGCAGTACTTC. Translating gives CASSRDLYEQYF. The chain has TRBV9 and TRBJ2-7; tentatively, D is TRBD1 or TRBD2 (5 bases each). The V gene's germline CDR1 is SGDLS and CDR2 YYNGEE. The ends were cut back, 4 bases at V and 3 bases at J, with 8 bases in the middle. This CDR3 region has 12 residues. The variable domain in full, with the rest retrieved from reference TRBV9 and TRBJ2-7, is DSGVTQTPKHLITATGQRVTLRCSPRSGDLSVYWYQQSLDQGLQFLIQYYNGEERAKGNILERFSAQQFPDLHSELNLSSLELGDSALYFCASSRDLYEQYFGPGTRLTVT.